The rows below give T cell receptor beta chains drawn from one sample of a study of graft-versus-host responses after intestinal transplantation. Using immunoSEQ multiplex PCR, the repertoire was profiled, and TCRdb retains in-frame clones only, with some absent. The data hold under 40,000 clones, with 90% to 95% observed a single time. The source material was PBMCs, sampled 16 days after intestinal transplant. The receptors shown here come from a human patient who received an intestinal transplant, so some T cells may come from the graft donor. CDR3s include the opening cysteine and the closing phenylalanine or tryptophan. A D gene is named only where the DNA matches it firmly.

>TRBD2|TRBJ2-2|TRBV7-8
TGTGCCAGCAGCTTATGGGGGGCTAGCGGGAGCACCGGGGAGCTGTTTTTT
CASSLWGASGSTGELFF
>-|TRBJ1-1|TRBV7-3
TGTGCCAGCAGCTTAAGTCCCTATGGCAGTAGGATAACTGAAGCTTTCTTT
CASSLSPYGSRITEAFF
>-|TRBJ1-2|TRBV29-1
TGCAGCGTCCGGGACACCTTAGACTATGGCTACACCTTC
CSVRDTLDYGYTF
>-|TRBJ2-5|TRBV15
TGTGCCACCAGCAGGGGAGGGGGGAGAGATGAAGAGACCCAGTACTTC
CATSRGGGRDEETQYF
>-|TRBJ2-1|TRBV2
TGTGCCAGCATCTTGACAGCTAGCTCCTACAATGAGCAGTTCTTC
CASILTASSYNEQFF
>TRBD1|TRBJ1-6|TRBV19
TGTGCCAGTAGTGCCGGGACAGGGTATACACCCCTCCACTTT
CASSAGTGYTPLHF
>-|TRBJ1-1|TRBV11-2
TGTGCCAGCAGCTTCTTTTTCCCCCAAGGGGAATTTGGAGAAGCTTTCTTT
CASSFFFPQGEFGEAFF
>-|TRBJ2-1|TRBV27
TGTGCCAGCAGCCCTTCGCCCTTCCGGGACCCCTACAATGAGCAGTTCTTC
CASSPSPFRDPYNEQFF
>TRBD2|TRBJ2-1|TRBV27
TGTGCCAGCAGTTCCCCCGGGACTAGCGGGAGCTCTCAGTTCTTC
CASSSPGTSGSSQFF
>TRBD1|TRBJ1-2|TRBV30
TGTGCCTGGTTTTCGGATAGACAGGGGGACTATGGCTACACCTTC
CAWFSDRQGDYGYTF
>TRBD2|TRBJ2-7|TRBV4-1
TGCGCCAGCAGCCCCAGTCTAGCGGGAGGGACCTACGAGCAGTACTTC
CASSPSLAGGTYEQYF
>-|TRBJ2-1|TRBV7-9
TGTGCCAGCAGCTTAGAAGGCGGGAAAGGGCAGTTCTTC
CASSLEGGKGQFF
>TRBD2|TRBJ2-2|TRBV19
TGTGCCACTCGGACTAGCGGGGGGAACACCGGGGAGCTGTTTTTT
CATRTSGGNTGELFF
>-|TRBJ2-1|TRBV5-1
TGCGCCAGCAGCTTGGCCAGGAATGAGCAGTTCTTC
CASSLARNEQFF
>TRBD2|TRBJ2-1|TRBV30
TGTGCCTGGAGTTCACTAGCGGGAGTAAATGAGCAGTTCTTC
CAWSSLAGVNEQFF
>-|TRBJ1-5|TRBV6-5
TGTGCCAGCAGTTACGGGGGGAGCAATCAGCCCCAGCATTTT
CASSYGGSNQPQHF
>-|TRBJ2-6|TRBV19
TGTGCCAGCTCCGTCGCGGGGGCCAACGTCCTGACTTTC
CASSVAGANVLTF
>TRBD2|TRBJ2-3|TRBV18
TGTGCCAGCGGGCGGGAGTCGACAGCTACGCAGTATTTT
CASGRESTATQYF
>-|TRBJ1-6|TRBV28
TGTGCCAGCAGTTTAATCCAACGACCCCTCCACTTT
CASSLIQRPLHF
>-|TRBJ2-3|TRBV29-1
TGCAGCGTTGAAGTGGCAGCGGTCTCCAGCACAGATACGCAGTATTTT
CSVEVAAVSSTDTQYF